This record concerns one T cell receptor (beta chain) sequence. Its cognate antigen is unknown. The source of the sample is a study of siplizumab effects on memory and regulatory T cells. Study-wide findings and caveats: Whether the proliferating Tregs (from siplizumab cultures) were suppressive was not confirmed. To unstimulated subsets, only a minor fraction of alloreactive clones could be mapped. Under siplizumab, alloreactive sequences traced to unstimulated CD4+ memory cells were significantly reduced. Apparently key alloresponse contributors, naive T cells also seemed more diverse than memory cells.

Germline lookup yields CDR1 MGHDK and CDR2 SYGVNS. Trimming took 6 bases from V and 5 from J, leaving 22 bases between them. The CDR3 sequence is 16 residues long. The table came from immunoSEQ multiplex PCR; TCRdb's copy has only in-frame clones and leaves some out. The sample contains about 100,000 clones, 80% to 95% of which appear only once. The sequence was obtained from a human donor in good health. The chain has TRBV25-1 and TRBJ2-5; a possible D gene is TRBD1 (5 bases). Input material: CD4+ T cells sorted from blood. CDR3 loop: CASSSESLGAGETQYF. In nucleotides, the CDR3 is TGTGCCAGCAGCAGTGAAAGCTTAGGGGCTGGCGAGACCCAGTACTTC. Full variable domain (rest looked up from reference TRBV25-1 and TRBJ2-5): EADIYQTPRYLVIGTGKKITLECSQTMGHDKMYWYQQDPGMELHLIHYSYGVNSTEKGDLSSESTVSRIRTEHFPLTLESARPSHTSQYLCASSSESLGAGETQYFGPGTRLLVL.